The 32 T cell receptor beta chains listed next were all sequenced from one sample in a study of blood T cell repertoires in COVID-19. Profiling relied on immunoSEQ multiplex PCR, and the TCRdb table lists in-frame clones only, not all of them. The repertoire has approximately 290,000 clones, 70% to 85% of them found once; the top ten carry about 1%. What was sequenced was peripheral blood. The receptors come from a human donor with COVID-19, enrolled during active disease. The donor label of this sample is uncertain.

The chain links TRBV5-5 to TRBJ1-5, with TRBD1 matching 11 bases. V dropped 4 bases and J dropped 8; count of bases not matched to a gene: 8. CDR3 length: 15 residues. Germline V gene sequence: CDR1 SGHKS, CDR2 YYEKEE (reference sequence). The CDR3 sequence: CASSPGDRGGKPQHF. DNA of the CDR3: TGTGCCAGCAGCCCAGGGGACAGGGGGGGTAAGCCCCAGCATTTT.

The chain is built from TRBV19 and TRBJ2-1, with 9 positions matching TRBD2. The CDR3 loop spans 18 amino acids. V was clipped by 1 base and J by 0 bases; unmatched bases: 7. The germline V gene has CDR1 LNHDA and CDR2 SQIVND (reference sequence). Here the CDR3 reads CASSIGSSGTSSYNEQFF. In DNA form, the CDR3 reads TGTGCCAGTAGTATAGGCTCTAGCGGGACGAGCTCCTACAATGAGCAGTTCTTC.

This CDR3 reads CSASVREPPEAFF. CDR3 coding DNA: TGCAGTGCCAGTGTTCGGGAGCCCCCCGAAGCTTTCTTT. The rearrangement links TRBV20-1 to TRBJ1-1; D call uncertain. V lost 6 bases and J 8 bases, leaving 19 bases between the germline ends. This CDR3 is 13 amino acids long. CDR1 is DFQATT and CDR2 is SNEGSKA in the germline V gene (reference sequence).

The rearrangement links TRBV10-1 to TRBJ2-5; TRBD2 agrees at 9 bases. V lost 3 bases, J lost 4 bases, and 6 bases stayed unmatched. The CDR3 runs 15 residues. Germline V gives CDR1 WNHNN, CDR2 SYGVQD (reference sequence). In DNA form, the CDR3 reads TGCGCCAGCAGTGAAGCGGGGGGCCCAGGAGAGACCCAGTACTTC. As protein: CASSEAGGPGETQYF.

V is TRBV27 and J is TRBJ2-1, with 10 bases identical to TRBD2. J was trimmed by 8 bases and V by 1 base; bases with no gene match: 2. The CDR3 runs to 14 residues. Looked up from germline, CDR1 is MNHEY and CDR2 is SMNVEV (reference sequence). The CDR3 protein is CASSLLLAGDEQFF. CDR3 DNA: TGTGCCAGCAGTTTATTGCTAGCGGGAGATGAGCAGTTCTTC.

The V call is TRBV7-2, the J call TRBJ2-3; 7 bases line up with TRBD1. The CDR3 covers 15 residues. CDR1 is SGHTA, CDR2 FQGNSA, per germline. Trimming cost V 1 base and J 2 bases; bases outside gene matches: 3. The CDR3 bases are TGTGCCAGCAGCTTAGTGGGACAGTCCACAGATACGCAGTATTTT. It translates to CASSLVGQSTDTQYF.

This clone has only a few counts. The chain employs TRBV10-3 and TRBJ1-4; 11 bases agree with TRBD1. There are 17 residues in the CDR3. CDR1 and CDR2 from the germline V gene are ENHRY and SYGVKD. V shed 10 bases, J shed 5 bases, and the junction held 15 bases outside the gene matches. The CDR3 loop reads CATGPGQGGPGNEKLFF. The CDR3 region has the DNA TGTGCCACGGGACCGGGACAGGGGGGACCAGGGAATGAAAAACTGTTTTTT.

The chain is built from TRBV6-6 and TRBJ2-7, with a weak D call TRBD2 (5 bases). The CDR3 is made up of 13 amino acids. Trimming cost V 6 bases and J 11 bases, with 20 bases left between them. Looked up from germline, CDR1 is MNHNY and CDR2 is SVGAGI (reference sequence). The CDR3 region is CASSWTGYDMKYF. The CDR3 nucleotides read TGTGCCAGCAGCTGGACTGGCTACGATATGAAGTACTTC.

This chain joins TRBV10-3 and TRBJ1-1; D remains unclear. The CDR3 contains 14 residues. With 0 bases removed from V and 1 base from J, the gap between germline ends came to 6 bases. CDR1 and CDR2 (germline): ENHRY, SYGVKD. The CDR3 nucleotides read TGTGCCATCAGTGAGTCGGGAGGGAACACTGAAGCTTTCTTT. It yields the protein CAISESGGNTEAFF.

The V and J genes are TRBV3-1 (or the pseudogene TRBV3-2) and TRBJ1-1; D gene unclear. The CDR3 loop spans 14 amino acids. The germline gives CDR1 LGHDT, CDR2 YNNKEL (reference sequence). V lost 4 bases and J 6 bases, leaving 15 bases between the germline ends. CDR3 DNA: TGTGCCAGCAGCCGGAGGGCAGAGCATTCTGAAGCTTTCTTT. It is translated as CASSRRAEHSEAFF.

The rearrangement links TRBV7-3 to TRBJ2-5; tentatively, D is TRBD2 (6 bases). The V gene's germline CDR1 is SGHTA and CDR2 FQGTGA. The CDR3 is 15 residues long. V lost 3 bases, J lost 3 bases, and 14 bases lay in between. The CDR3 protein is CASSFGGVLEETQYF. CDR3 DNA sequence: TGTGCCAGCAGCTTCGGGGGAGTTCTTGAAGAGACCCAGTACTTC.

The chain joins TRBV14 to TRBJ1-5, with unresolved D. V was pared by 1 base and J by 3 bases, with 7 bases between. Per the germline V gene, CDR1 is SGHDN and CDR2 is FVKESK. The CDR3 runs to 14 residues. This CDR3 is CASSQGHANQPQHF. CDR3 sequence (DNA): TGTGCCAGCAGCCAAGGACACGCCAATCAGCCCCAGCATTTT.

In the case of this clone: Other DNA sequences within the sample encode an identical CDR3. The V call is TRBV11-2, the J call TRBJ2-1; D is uncertain. Per germline, CDR1 SGHAT and CDR2 FQNNGV. The length of the CDR3 is 12 residues. The germline V and J ends were trimmed by 3 bases and 3 bases, with 3 bases remaining between them. As DNA, the CDR3 is TGTGCCAGCAGCTTGAGCTACAATGAGCAGTTCTTC. This codes for CASSLSYNEQFF.

This chain uses TRBV7-8 with TRBJ1-2; 8 bases fit TRBD1. The CDR3 is made up of 18 amino acids. Looked up from germline, CDR1 is SGHVS and CDR2 is FQNEAQ. V lost 3 bases and J lost 1; bases outside the gene matches: 13. CDR3 in amino acids: CASSFFRQGRGGNYGYTF. In DNA form, the CDR3 reads TGTGCCAGCAGCTTCTTCCGACAGGGGAGGGGTGGTAACTATGGCTACACCTTC.

The rearrangement uses TRBV2 and TRBJ1-5; 8 nucleotides match TRBD1. The junction had 12 bases not matched to a gene; V was cut back by 7 bases and J by 4 bases. The CDR3 has 16 residues. Germline CDR1 and CDR2: SNHLY and FYNNEI. CDR3 sequence reads: CASTFGDRGRNQPQHF. Here the CDR3 DNA reads TGTGCCAGCACCTTTGGAGACAGGGGCCGTAATCAGCCCCAGCATTTT.

The chain combines TRBV6-6 with TRBJ2-7; TRBD1 matches at 9 bases. Germline trimming cut 7 bases from V and 0 bases from J; bases unmatched to any gene: 7. The CDR3 runs 15 residues. Germline V lookup: CDR1 MNHNY, CDR2 SVGAGI (reference sequence). In nucleotides, the CDR3 is TGTGCCAGCAACAACCGGGACAGGGACTCCTACGAGCAGTACTTC. This codes for CASNNRDRDSYEQYF.

Ten or more counts support this clone. The chain joins TRBV27 to TRBJ2-3; TRBD2 might be the D (7 bases). Trimming took off 6 bases at V and 8 bases at J, with 30 bases between the two ends. The CDR3 loop spans 18 amino acids. The V gene's germline CDR1 is MNHEY and CDR2 SMNVEV (reference sequence). The CDR3 sequence: CASSPTGRGGWLYGTQYF. In DNA form, the CDR3 reads TGTGCCAGCAGCCCCACGGGGAGGGGGGGATGGTTATATGGTACGCAGTATTTT.

The genes are TRBV29-1 and TRBJ2-3, with D possibly being TRBD2 (5 bases). The CDR3 sequence is 11 residues long. The ends were cut back, 2 bases at V and 6 bases at J, with 6 bases in the middle. CDR1 and CDR2 from the germline V gene are SQVTM and ANQGSEA. CDR3 in DNA: TGCAGCGTTGAATCGGGGGATACGCAGTATTTT. The encoded protein is CSVESGDTQYF.

The rearrangement joins TRBV25-1 to TRBJ2-1, with 7 bases that match TRBD2. This CDR3 region has 15 residues. After removal of 6 bases from V and 4 bases from J, the junction contained 9 bases not matched to a gene. Germline V lookup: CDR1 MGHDK, CDR2 SYGVNS. CDR3 amino acids: CASSPGGGTYNEQFF. CDR3 in DNA: TGTGCCAGCAGCCCTGGGGGGGGTACTTACAATGAGCAGTTCTTC.

The chain couples TRBV28 to TRBJ2-1; 8 bases match TRBD2. Germline CDR1 MDHEN, CDR2 SYDVKM. Trimming removed 5 bases from V and 16 bases from J; junction bases left unmatched: 16. The CDR3 is 14 amino acids. Written as DNA, the CDR3 is TGTGCCAGCAGTCCAAGGGCCGGGACTAGTCCAAAATTCTTC. Its protein is CASSPRAGTSPKFF.

V is TRBV29-1 and J is TRBJ2-3, with 12 nucleotides matching TRBD2. The J segment lost 7 bases and the V segment lost 3 bases, leaving 5 bases of the junction unmatched. Germline lookup yields CDR1 SQVTM and CDR2 ANQGSEA. There are 14 residues in the CDR3. For the CDR3, the DNA is TGCAGCGTTGAGACTAGCGGGAGTTTGAATACGCAGTATTTT. It is translated as CSVETSGSLNTQYF.

The gene calls are TRBV7-9 and TRBJ2-7; D may be TRBD1 (6 bases). CDR1 is SEHNR, CDR2 FQNEAQ, per germline (reference sequence). Trimming took 10 bases from V and 4 from J, leaving 17 bases between them. CDR3 length equals 13 residues. CDR3 sequence (DNA): TGTGCCACCATCGGTACAGGGCGGTACGAGCAGTACTTC. Its translation: CATIGTGRYEQYF.

V is TRBV5-1 and J is TRBJ1-1; no clear D gene. This CDR3 spans 13 amino acids. The germline gives CDR1 SGHRS, CDR2 YFSETQ. Trimming pared 4 bases from V and 1 base from J, leaving 8 bases between. The CDR3 DNA reads as TGCGCCAGCAGCGAGGGCCAGAACACTGAAGCTTTCTTT. Its translation: CASSEGQNTEAFF.

This chain joins TRBV12-3 or TRBV12-4 and TRBJ1-2, with a weak D call TRBD1 (5 bases). Trimming took off 8 bases at V and 2 bases at J, with 12 bases between the two ends. CDR3 length equals 13 residues. The CDR3 DNA sequence: TGTGCCAGCCGACCGACAGCCAACTATGGCTACACCTTC. It specifies CASRPTANYGYTF.

V is TRBV21-1 and J is TRBJ2-5; TRBD2, the D gene given by the table, was not confirmed from the DNA. TRBV21-1 is a known pseudogene. The CDR3 runs to 18 residues. The CDR3 sequence is CASSTSPGQEESMETQYF. Here the CDR3 DNA reads TGTGCCAGCAGTACTTCTCCTGGGCAGGAGGAGAGTATGGAGACCCAGTACTTC.

This clone was seen a single time. The CDR3, as DNA: TGTGCCAGCAGCTTATCTAGCGGTTCTAGCACAGATACGCAGTATTTT. Translation: CASSLSSGSSTDTQYF. The chain joins TRBV7-3 to TRBJ2-3, with TRBD2 matching 7 bases. The germline V gene has CDR1 SGHTA and CDR2 FQGTGA. This CDR3 comprises 16 residues. After removal of 2 bases from V and 0 bases from J, the junction contained 5 bases not matched to a gene.

The chain recombines TRBV7-2 with TRBJ2-7; tentative D call: TRBD2 (6 bases). The germline V and J ends were trimmed by 0 bases and 4 bases, with 16 bases remaining between them. The CDR3 runs to 16 residues. Germline V CDR1 and CDR2: SGHTA, FQGNSA. The CDR3 loop reads CASSLAGTDPLYEQYF. The CDR3, as DNA: TGTGCCAGCAGCTTAGCCGGGACTGATCCCCTTTACGAGCAGTACTTC.

The rearrangement joins TRBV27 to TRBJ2-2; D possibly corresponds to TRBD1 (5 bases). Per the germline V gene, CDR1 is MNHEY and CDR2 is SMNVEV (reference sequence). This CDR3 contains 16 residues. V was shortened by 3 bases and J by 1 base, with 12 bases between the two germline ends. The CDR3 bases are TGTGCCAGCAGTTTTCCGGCAGGACAGAACACCGGGGAGCTGTTTTTT. It encodes CASSFPAGQNTGELFF.

The chain carries TRBV7-8 and TRBJ1-6; TRBD1 aligns across 7 bases. This CDR3 has 16 residues. The germline V gene encodes CDR1 SGHVS and CDR2 FQNEAQ. V gave up 0 bases and J gave up 9 bases; unmatched junction bases: 8. CDR3 coding DNA: TGTGCCAGCAGCTTAGCATCCGGGACAGAAAGTTCACCCCTCCACTTT. Translated: CASSLASGTESSPLHF.

The chain is built from TRBV4-3 and TRBJ2-6, with 7 bases matching TRBD1. Per the germline V gene, CDR1 is LGHNA and CDR2 is YSLEER. Trimming cost V 4 bases and J 0 bases; bases outside gene matches: 6. This CDR3 contains 17 residues. This CDR3 is CASSPGTASSGANVLTF. CDR3 in DNA: TGCGCCAGCAGCCCCGGGACAGCCAGCTCTGGGGCCAACGTCCTGACTTTC.

The rearrangement links TRBV24-1 to TRBJ1-2; D may be TRBD1 (5 bases). V lost 2 bases and J lost 4, with 7 bases in between. Germline V lookup: CDR1 KGHDR, CDR2 SFDVKD. The CDR3 consists of 13 residues. The CDR3 coding sequence is TGTGCCACCAGTGATTCGACAGTCTATGGCTACACCTTC. This codes for CATSDSTVYGYTF.

The chain couples TRBV24-1 to TRBJ2-1, with 16 bases lining up with TRBD2. With 5 bases clipped from V and 2 bases from J, the junction kept 8 bases outside the gene matches. The CDR3 runs 19 residues. Germline-derived CDR1 and CDR2 are KGHDR and SFDVKD. CDR3 coding DNA: TGTGCCACCAGTGGGGTGGGACTAGCGGGAGGGAAGGCCTACAATGAGCAGTTCTTC. Amino acids: CATSGVGLAGGKAYNEQFF.